The entry that follows covers one TCR beta chain sequence. Its specificity is not known. This CDR3 region has 14 residues. V was clipped by 0 bases and J by 0 bases, with 2 bases between them. Germline V gene sequence: CDR1 SGHNT, CDR2 YENEEA. These data originate in a study of T cells in localized non-small cell lung cancer. Study conclusions and caveats: Compared with tumor, uninvolved adjacent lung displayed greater T cell clonality, ranking highest overall.

Produced via immunoSEQ multiplex PCR; TCRdb's table is partial and in-frame only. Counted here are over a thousand clones, around 21% occurring once; the ten biggest clones make up over 9.5%. The sequenced sample was normal lung tissue next to the tumor, obtained before any cancer treatment. This receptor was identified in an older male donor with stage III lung adenocarcinoma. This chain joins TRBV11-3 and TRBJ2-2; D not certain. CDR3 sequence (DNA): TGTGCCAGCAGCTTAGACTCGAACACCGGGGAGCTGTTTTTT. Residues: CASSLDSNTGELFF.